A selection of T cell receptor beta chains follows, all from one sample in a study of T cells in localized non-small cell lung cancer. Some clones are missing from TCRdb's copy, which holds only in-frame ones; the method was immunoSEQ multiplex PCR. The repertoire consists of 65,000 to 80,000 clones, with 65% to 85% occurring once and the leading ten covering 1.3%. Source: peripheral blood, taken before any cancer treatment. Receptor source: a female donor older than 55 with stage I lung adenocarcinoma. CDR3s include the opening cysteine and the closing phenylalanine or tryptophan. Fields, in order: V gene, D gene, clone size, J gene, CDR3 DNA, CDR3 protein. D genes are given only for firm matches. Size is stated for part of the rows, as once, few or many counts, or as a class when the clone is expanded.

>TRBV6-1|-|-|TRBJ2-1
TGTGCCAGCAGTGAAACCGTGGAATTGAATGAGCAGTTCTTC
CASSETVELNEQFF
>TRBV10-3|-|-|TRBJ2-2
TGTGCCATCAGTGTCTTTGGGCCTAACACCGGGGAGCTGTTTTTT
CAISVFGPNTGELFF
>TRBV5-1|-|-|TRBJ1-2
TGCGCCAGCAGCTCAGACAGCCAAGGCTACACCTTC
CASSSDSQGYTF
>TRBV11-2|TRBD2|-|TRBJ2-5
TGTGCCAGCAGCCGAGAGACTAGCCCCCTGGGGACCCAGTACTTC
CASSRETSPLGTQYF
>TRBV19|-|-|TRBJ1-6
TGTGCCAGTGGGCCTTATAATTCACCCCTCCACTTT
CASGPYNSPLHF
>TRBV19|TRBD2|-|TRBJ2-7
TGTGCCAGTAGTATAGCGGGAGGGATCTTCGAGCAGTACTTC
CASSIAGGIFEQYF
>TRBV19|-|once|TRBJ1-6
TGTGCCAGTACTGGACAGTATAATTCACCCCTCCACTTT
CASTGQYNSPLHF
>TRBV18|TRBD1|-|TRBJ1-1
TGTGCCAGCTCACGCGAAGGGACAGCGAACACTGAAGCTTTCTTT
CASSREGTANTEAFF
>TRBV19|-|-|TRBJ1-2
TGTGCCAGTAGAGACACCTACTATGGCTACACCTTC
CASRDTYYGYTF
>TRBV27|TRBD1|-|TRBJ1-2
TGTGCCAGCAGCTCAGACTTAAGGACAGGCGAGGGCGGCTACACCTTC
CASSSDLRTGEGGYTF
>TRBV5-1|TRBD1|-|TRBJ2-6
TGCGCCAGCAGCCTGACCGGGGGACAGGGTGCTGGGGCCAACGTCCTGACTTTC
CASSLTGGQGAGANVLTF
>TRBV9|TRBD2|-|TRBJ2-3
TGTGCCAGCAGCGTAGCACTAGCGGGCAACAGCAAAAACACAGATACGCAGTATTTT
CASSVALAGNSKNTDTQYF
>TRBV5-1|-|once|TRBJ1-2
TGCGCCAGCAGCCCGGCCGTGACAGCCCCTAACTATGGCTACACCTTC
CASSPAVTAPNYGYTF
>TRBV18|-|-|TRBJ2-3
TGTGCCAGCTCACCCTCCCGAACCTCCGCAGATACGCAGTATTTT
CASSPSRTSADTQYF
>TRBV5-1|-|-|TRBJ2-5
TGCGCCAGCTCTCAGGGGCTGCACCTAGAGACCCAGTACTTC
CASSQGLHLETQYF
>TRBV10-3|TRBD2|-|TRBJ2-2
TGTGCCATCAGTGAGTCTAGCGGGCGTGCAAACACCGGGGAGCTGTTTTTT
CAISESSGRANTGELFF
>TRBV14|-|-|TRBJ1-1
TGTGCCAGCAGCCAAGATAAAGAAGCTTTCTTT
CASSQDKEAFF
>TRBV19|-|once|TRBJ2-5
TGTGCCAGCACTAGGGGGACACGGGAAGAGACCCAGTACTTC
CASTRGTREETQYF
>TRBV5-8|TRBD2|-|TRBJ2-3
TGTGCCAGCAGCCGAGGACTAGCCGAGGGCACAGATACGCAGTATTTT
CASSRGLAEGTDTQYF
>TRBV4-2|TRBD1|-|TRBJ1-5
TGTGCCAGCAGCCCAACAGGGGGCGAGTATAGCAATCAGCCCCAGCATTTT
CASSPTGGEYSNQPQHF
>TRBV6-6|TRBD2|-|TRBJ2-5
TGTGCCAGCAGCCCCACCGGGACTAGCGGGAGCCAGGAGCAGTACTTC
CASSPTGTSGSQEQYF
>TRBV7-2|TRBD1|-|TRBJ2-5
TGTGCCAGCAGCCGGGACAGGGAAGAGACCCAGTACTTC
CASSRDREETQYF
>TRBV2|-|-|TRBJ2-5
TGTGCCAGCAGTGAAGAGGGACGGGGAACCAGGACCCAGTACTTC
CASSEEGRGTRTQYF
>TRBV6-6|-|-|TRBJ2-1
TGTGCCAGCAGTTACTCGGAAAGACTAGGTGAGCAGTTCTTC
CASSYSERLGEQFF
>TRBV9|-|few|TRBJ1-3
TGTGCCAGCCTTAGGGCTGGAAACACCATATATTTT
CASLRAGNTIYF
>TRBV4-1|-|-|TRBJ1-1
TGCGCCAGCAGCCAACAAGGAAGCGCTGAAGCTTTCTTT
CASSQQGSAEAFF
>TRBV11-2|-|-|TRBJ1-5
TGTGCCAGTAGTCAGGGGAATCAGCCCCAGCATTTT
CASSQGNQPQHF
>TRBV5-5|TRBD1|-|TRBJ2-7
TGTGCCAGCAGCTTGATAGGGGGCCAGGGGGCCTACGAGCAGTACTTC
CASSLIGGQGAYEQYF
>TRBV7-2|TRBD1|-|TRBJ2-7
TGTGCCAGCAGCACAGGGGTTGGCTACGAGCAGTACTTC
CASSTGVGYEQYF
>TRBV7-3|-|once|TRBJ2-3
TGTGCCAGCAGCTTATGGGGCCCCACAGATACGCAGTATTTT
CASSLWGPTDTQYF
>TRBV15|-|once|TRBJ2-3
TGTGCCACCAGCAGAGATGTAAGGGATACGCAGTATTTT
CATSRDVRDTQYF
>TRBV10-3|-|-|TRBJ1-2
TGTGCCATCAGTGCGGAGGGATACTATGGCTACACCTTC
CAISAEGYYGYTF
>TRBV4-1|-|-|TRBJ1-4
TGCGCCAGCACCCCTACAATAAAGGTAGTTGCAACTAATGAAAAACTGTTTTTT
CASTPTIKVVATNEKLFF
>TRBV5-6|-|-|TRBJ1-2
TGTGCCAGCAGCTATTCTAACTATGGCTACACCTTC
CASSYSNYGYTF
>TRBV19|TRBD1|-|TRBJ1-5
TGTGCCAGTAGCCCGGACCGACAGGGAAGCAATCAGCCCCAGCATTTT
CASSPDRQGSNQPQHF
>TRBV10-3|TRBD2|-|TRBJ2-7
TGTGCCATCAGTGAGTCGGAGCGGGGAACCTACGAGCAGTACTTC
CAISESERGTYEQYF
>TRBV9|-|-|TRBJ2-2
TGTGCCAGCAGCATCCGACAGAATACCGGGGAGCTGTTTTTT
CASSIRQNTGELFF
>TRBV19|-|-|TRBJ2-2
TGTGCCAGTAGTAATGTCGGGAACACCGGGGAGCTGTTTTTT
CASSNVGNTGELFF
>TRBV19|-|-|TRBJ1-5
TGTGCCAGTAGTACCCCTGATCAGCCCCAGCATTTT
CASSTPDQPQHF
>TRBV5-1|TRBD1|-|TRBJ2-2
TGCGCCAGCAGCAGGGGGGACAGGGCGGTCACCGGGGAGCTGTTTTTT
CASSRGDRAVTGELFF
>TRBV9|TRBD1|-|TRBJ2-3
TGTGCCAGCAGCGTAGAGGGACAGCACGCAATCACAGATACGCAGTATTTT
CASSVEGQHAITDTQYF
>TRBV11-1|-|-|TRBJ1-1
TGTGCCAGCAGTCCTCATCAGGGTTACACTGAAGCTTTCTTT
CASSPHQGYTEAFF
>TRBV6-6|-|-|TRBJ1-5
TGTGCCAGCAGTGCGGGGCAGAGCAATCAGCCCCAGCATTTT
CASSAGQSNQPQHF
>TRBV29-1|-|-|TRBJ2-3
TGCAGCGTTGGCGCGACACTAAAGGGGGTTAGCACAGATACGCAGTATTTT
CSVGATLKGVSTDTQYF
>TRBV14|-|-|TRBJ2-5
TGTGCCAGCAGCCAGCTCTTCGGGGGGACCCAGTACTTC
CASSQLFGGTQYF
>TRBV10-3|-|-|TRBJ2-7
TGTGCCATCAGTGAGTCGACCTACGAGCAGTACTTC
CAISESTYEQYF
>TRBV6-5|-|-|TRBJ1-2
TGTGCCAGCAGTGGATACCCCCCAGCCTACTATGGCTACACCTTC
CASSGYPPAYYGYTF
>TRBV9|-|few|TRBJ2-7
TGTGCCAGCAGCGTAGGGGACCGGATAGGGTACGAGCAGTACTTC
CASSVGDRIGYEQYF
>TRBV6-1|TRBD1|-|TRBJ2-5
TGTGCCAGCAGTGAAAGTGCAGGGGGAGAGACCCAGTACTTC
CASSESAGGETQYF
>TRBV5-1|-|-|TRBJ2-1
TGCGCCAGCAGCTTAATACAGTACTCCTACAATGAGCAGTTCTTC
CASSLIQYSYNEQFF
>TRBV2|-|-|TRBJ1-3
TGTGCCAGCAAATCTGTACCGTCTGGAAACACCATATATTTT
CASKSVPSGNTIYF
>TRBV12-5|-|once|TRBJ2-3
TGTGCTAGTGGTTTGGTCTGGGGGGGGCCTAGCACAGATACGCAGTATTTT
CASGLVWGGPSTDTQYF
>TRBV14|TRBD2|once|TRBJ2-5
TGTGCCAGCAGCCAAGTCTCCCCCGGGCCTAGCGGGAAGGAGACCCAGTACTTC
CASSQVSPGPSGKETQYF
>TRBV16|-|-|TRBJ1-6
TGTGCCAGCAGCCCCCGGTGGGGGATACACGCGCGCTATAATTCACCCCTCCACTTT
CASSPRWGIHARYNSPLHF
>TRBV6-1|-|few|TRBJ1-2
TGTGCCAGCAGTGAAGGTGGGGGATACTATGGCTACACCTTC
CASSEGGGYYGYTF
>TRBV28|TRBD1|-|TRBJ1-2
TGTGCCAGCAGTCGACAGGGAAGGGGCTACACCTTC
CASSRQGRGYTF
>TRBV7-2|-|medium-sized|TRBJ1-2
TGTGCCAGCAGCCCAGGGGTCAGTCTCGGCTACACCTTC
CASSPGVSLGYTF